This TCR beta chain was sequenced in a study of shared clonotypes between healthy human individuals (TCRdb year 2020). Notes on the research overall: A couple of women and three men aged 18 to 49 years were included in the cohort. Each donor's leukapheresis produced roughly between about 0.9 and 9.5 billion PBMCs. Per donor, three plates each were used for CD4 naive and CD4 memory, two for CD8 naive, and one for CD8 memory. To increase sequencing depth and limit assay-specific biases, TCR repertoire library preparation and sequencing were carried out by different laboratories using diverse techniques. To estimate repertoire size and how much clonotype sharing occurs between individuals, the study deeply sequenced the blood TCR repertoires of about five healthy adults. The study at large found these results: Pairwise subsampling indicated that sequencing depth was expected to affect the degree of clonotype sharing among donors. Naive subsets generally had larger estimated clonotype richness than memory subsets did. Sampling was restricted to blood, and TCR repertoires in tissue are likely to differ from TCR repertoires in blood. Rarefaction of sorted-subset datasets indicated incomplete sequencing despite the large sequencing depth. Because the study included only a small number of donors, the genetic and exposure-history diversity represented was limited. Higher generation probabilities were observed for clonotypes shared by all four sorted-subset donors than for non-shared clonotypes. Approximately 5% of naive CD4, 3.5% of naive CD8, 2.3% of memory CD4, and about 0.4% of memory CD8 clonotypes were shared across several donors.

In its sample, this clone was seen once. No cognate antigen has been identified for it. No qualities accompany the bases; no much larger clone lies one base away. The germline V and J ends show losses of 3 bases and 4 bases respectively, and no gene match explains 9 bases of the junction. From the cysteine through the phenylalanine, the CDR3 covers 16 amino acids. Kept here is only the CDR3 DNA, which spans 48 bases and is read in frame from base 1. CDR1 and CDR2 (LNHDA, SQIVND) derive from the germline V gene (reference sequence). Using the deep immunoSEQ assay, TCR CDR3 regions were amplified from genomic DNA by multiplex PCR. Genomic DNA extracted from each cell subset was distributed evenly over all wells of several immunoSEQ 96-well plates, and each plate served as one replicate. For sorted subsets, each replicate PCR was loaded with around 200 ng genomic DNA, equivalent to about 30,000 T cell genomes. Purified libraries were measured with a Qubit 3.0 fluorometer, size-checked on a Bioanalyzer 2100, and measured again with the KAPA Library Quantification kit. Every immunoSEQ 96-well plate was sequenced on a separate single-read 150-cycle Illumina NextSeq 550 flow cell. Concerning the study's data processing: Because only junctional sequences without quality scores were contained in the immunoSEQ output, filtering matching that applied to full-length reads could not be performed. To assign V/J genes and CDR3, sequences were annotated using PyIR, a Python wrapper for IgBLAST v1.9, with IMGT germline references. Reads with weak V/J assignments (E-value above 1e-6), missing CDR3, stop codons, out-of-frame junctions, or ambiguous translated residues were removed. V3J clonotypes were defined by identical inferred V gene, J gene, and CDR3 amino acid sequence. To compute the percentage overlap between repertoires, the number of shared unique clonotypes was divided by the size of the smaller repertoire. Three approaches were used to assess repertoire richness: RTK rarefaction, the Chao1 estimator, and Recon v2.1 estimates of unobserved clonotypes. Generation probabilities for all TCRbeta clonotypes obtained by the gDNA method from a handful of donors were computed using OLGA. TCRdb provides this immuneACCESS table in a form limited to in-frame rearrangements. Some clones are lacking; in checked studies, under half of them reflect an unresolved V gene, and why the rest are absent is not known. V, J and clone size derive from that table, while D and trimming were established from the DNA sequence. The sample table records roughly 770,000 clones; 90% to 98% of these occur just once. The ten largest clones take up less than 0.3% of the sample.

CD8 naive samples were obtained by positive selection for CCR7 among CD45RO-negative cells, yielding a CD45RA+CCR7+ population from which TemRA cells were excluded. The donors were healthy, HIV-negative adults who had no recently reported acute infections or vaccinations. Every donor was a Caucasian adult residing in Nashville, Tennessee, USA. Blood was obtained by leukapheresis, after which PBMCs were separated by Ficoll-Histopaque density gradient centrifugation and cryopreserved in liquid nitrogen vapor phase. Analytical flow cytometry was used to check the purity and quantity of every magnetically sorted T cell population. Genomic DNA was isolated from each sorted fraction and quantified by UV absorbance on a Nanodrop 2000c.

The sequence links TRBV19 to TRBJ1-1; TRBD1 lines up with 9 middle nucleotides. This receptor was obtained from a man aged 30 to 45 in good health. Sequenced material: naive CD8+ T cells sorted from blood. The label giving this sample's cell subset or site can be read as: CD45RA+CCR7+. The nucleotides are TGTGCCAGTAGTATTCCACGGTTGGGACAGGGCACTGAAGCTTTCTTT. Its protein reads: CASSIPRLGQGTEAFF.